This entry lists 3 T cell receptor beta chains sequenced from one sample in a study of T-cell reconstitution after alpha-beta-depleted transplantation in children. Preparing the TCRbeta library involved the use of unique molecular identifiers. TCRdb re-analysed the PCR reads in MiXCR, keeping a single row per CDR3 protein. The top ten clones hold about 2% of a sample with over 450,000 distinct CDR3 sequences, 8% to 11% of them seen once. The sample in question was PBMCs, obtained before TCRalphabeta/CD19-depleted stem cell transplant. Source of these receptors: a child between 2 and 9 years old with inherited bone marrow failure, due to receive a stem cell transplant.

The CDR3 here is CASSQVQGTGELFF. The DNA of the CDR3 is TGTGCCAGCAGCCAGGTACAGGGAACCGGGGAGCTGTTTTTT. This chain uses TRBV4-2 with TRBJ2-2; D may be TRBD1 (6 bases). Trimming shortened V by 3 bases and J by 5 bases, and 10 bases separated the two germline ends. The germline CDR1 and CDR2 sequences are LGHNA and YNFKEQ. The CDR3 length is 14 residues.

The rearrangement joins TRBV20-1 to TRBJ1-5, with TRBD1 matching 9 bases. J gave up 2 bases and V 3 bases, and 5 bases lay outside the gene matches. The CDR3 runs 15 residues. Germline CDR1 reads DFQATT; CDR2 reads SNEGSKA (reference sequence). CDR3 DNA: TGCAGTGCTAGCCGGACAGGGGATGGCAATCAGCCCCAGCATTTT. Its translation: CSASRTGDGNQPQHF.

In its sample, this clonotype was seen a few times. The chain has TRBV20-1 and TRBJ2-1, with 9 bases aligning to TRBD2. The J segment lost 2 bases and the V segment lost 3 bases, leaving 11 bases of the junction unmatched. The CDR3 extends over 17 amino acids. Germline CDR1 and CDR2: DFQATT and SNEGSKA (reference sequence). The CDR3 protein is CSASPLAGQYTYNEQFF. Here the CDR3 DNA reads TGCAGTGCTAGCCCGCTAGCGGGACAGTATACCTACAATGAGCAGTTCTTC.